This T cell receptor (beta chain) was identified in a study of CD8 T cells in Susac syndrome. It was with random hexamers that about 0.45 to 1 ug RNA was reverse transcribed. The authors amplified TCR beta CDR3 across 54 Vbeta and 13 Jbeta using immunoSEQ multiplex PCR. One entry per CDR3 protein results from TCRdb running MiXCR on the immunoSEQ multiplex PCR reads. The repertoire consists of hundreds of thousands of distinct CDR3 sequences, with approximately 90% occurring once and the leading ten covering less than 0.15%. The junction had 3 bases not matched to a gene; V was cut back by 2 bases and J by 1 base. The germline gives CDR1 GTSNPN, CDR2 SVGIG (reference sequence). The CDR3 loop spans 14 amino acids.

V usage is TRBV30 and J usage is TRBJ2-3, with TRBD2 identical over 7 bases. The receptor's source is a human donor with multiple sclerosis. The sample was CD8+ T cells from PBMCs. CDR3 bases: TGTGCCTGGAGTCGTAGCGGGCGCACAGATACGCAGTATTTT. Translation gives CAWSRSGRTDTQYF.